This T cell receptor (beta chain) was identified in a study of patients and donors after allogeneic stem cell transplantation. The CDR3 is made up of 13 amino acids. In germline, CDR1 is SNHLY, CDR2 FYNNEI. Trimming removed 6 bases at V and 4 bases at J, with 9 bases between. TCRdb redid the calling of the RT-PCR reads with MiXCR, one entry per CDR3 protein. The table records 190,000 or so distinct CDR3 sequences, about 37% of them present only once. The source of this sequence is a human donor who was either an allogeneic HSCT recipient or a stem cell or donor lymphocyte infusion donor (not recorded which). It is not recorded whose cells these are; they may come from a transplant donor. Source material: blood, either unsorted or a sorted T cell fraction (not recorded which). The V call is TRBV2, the J call TRBJ1-4; D is undetermined. CDR3 loop: CASREVDNEKLFF. The CDR3 DNA sequence: TGTGCCAGCAGGGAGGTTGATAATGAAAAACTGTTTTTT.